The rows below give T cell receptor beta chains drawn from one sample of a study of OX40 agonist ivuxolimab in advanced cancers. Method: immunoSEQ multiplex PCR; TCRdb's copy keeps in-frame clones and lacks some. This sample has more than 45,000 clones, with around 93% found just once. This specimen consisted of CD4+ or CD8+ T cells sorted from blood, obtained in a trial of the OX40 agonist ivuxolimab. All receptors come from an adult with an advanced solid tumor such as melanoma, head and neck, liver or kidney cancer. CDR3s include the opening cysteine and the closing phenylalanine or tryptophan. The D gene is left open where the match is weak. Some rows have no size entry. The others give once, few or many, or a class for an expanded clone.

size: .
J: TRBJ2-2
D: .
V: TRBV28
CDR3: CASSPLMATTGELFF
DNA: TGTGCCAGCAGTCCCCTTATGGCGACCACCGGGGAGCTGTTTTTT

size: .
J: TRBJ2-1
D: .
V: TRBV4-3
CDR3: CASSQDRSTRLNEQFF
DNA: TGCGCCAGCAGCCAAGATAGGAGCACTAGGCTCAATGAGCAGTTCTTC

size: .
J: TRBJ2-7
D: .
V: TRBV4-1
CDR3: CASSQGTQISYEQYF
DNA: TGCGCCAGCAGCCAAGGGACACAAATATCCTACGAGCAGTACTTC

size: .
J: TRBJ2-3
D: TRBD1
V: TRBV5-5
CDR3: CASSSGTAMQYF
DNA: TGTGCCAGCAGCTCCGGGACAGCAATGCAGTATTTT

size: .
J: TRBJ2-7
D: .
V: TRBV11-2
CDR3: CASSLNRVYEQYF
DNA: TGTGCCAGCAGCTTAAACAGGGTCTACGAGCAGTACTTC

size: once
J: TRBJ2-1
D: .
V: TRBV18
CDR3: CASSPAQNSYNEQFF
DNA: TGTGCCAGCTCACCAGCACAGAACTCCTACAATGAGCAGTTCTTC

size: once
J: TRBJ1-3
D: .
V: TRBV4-3
CDR3: CASSQAVAGVDGNTIYF
DNA: TGCGCCAGCAGCCAGGCCGTGGCAGGGGTGGATGGAAACACCATATATTTT

size: .
J: TRBJ2-5
D: .
V: TRBV6-5
CDR3: CASSYGQQETQYF
DNA: TGTGCCAGCAGTTACGGACAGCAAGAGACCCAGTACTTC

size: medium-sized
J: TRBJ2-6
D: .
V: TRBV15
CDR3: CATSREGHSGANVLTF
DNA: TGTGCCACCAGCAGAGAGGGACACTCTGGGGCCAACGTCCTGACTTTC

size: .
J: TRBJ2-7
D: .
V: TRBV15
CDR3: CATSREWGRYEQYF
DNA: TGTGCCACCAGCAGAGAATGGGGGCGTTACGAGCAGTACTTC

size: .
J: TRBJ2-7
D: TRBD1
V: TRBV10-2
CDR3: CASRDRGFYEQYF
DNA: TGCGCCAGCAGGGACAGGGGGTTTTACGAGCAGTACTTC

size: few
J: TRBJ2-2
D: .
V: TRBV30
CDR3: CAWSVVVWGGELFF
DNA: TGTGCCTGGAGTGTCGTGGTGTGGGGCGGGGAGCTGTTTTTT

size: once
J: TRBJ1-1
D: .
V: TRBV5-1
CDR3: CASSLGTGGTEAFF
DNA: TGCGCCAGCAGCTTGGGTACAGGAGGGACTGAAGCTTTCTTT

size: .
J: TRBJ2-5
D: .
V: TRBV28
CDR3: CASQERGGQETQYF
DNA: TGTGCCAGTCAGGAGAGGGGTGGGCAAGAGACCCAGTACTTC

size: .
J: TRBJ2-5
D: .
V: TRBV10-2
CDR3: CASSTIGIQETQYF
DNA: TGCGCCAGCAGTACCATCGGAATTCAAGAGACCCAGTACTTC

size: .
J: TRBJ2-7
D: TRBD1
V: TRBV6-1
CDR3: CASRTDRFYEQYF
DNA: TGTGCCAGCAGGACGGACAGGTTCTACGAGCAGTACTTC

size: few
J: TRBJ1-2
D: .
V: TRBV4-3
CDR3: CASSQDTGLYGYTF
DNA: TGCGCCAGCAGCCAAGATACGGGGCTCTATGGCTACACCTTC

size: once
J: TRBJ1-5
D: .
V: TRBV27
CDR3: CASSLRGDNQPQHF
DNA: TGTGCCAGCAGTTTACGGGGTGACAATCAGCCCCAGCATTTT

size: .
J: TRBJ2-3
D: .
V: TRBV6-5
CDR3: CASSWTSTDTQYF
DNA: TGTGCCAGCAGTTGGACTAGCACAGATACGCAGTATTTT

size: .
J: TRBJ2-7
D: .
V: TRBV15
CDR3: CATSKESGAYEQYF
DNA: TGTGCCACCAGCAAGGAAAGCGGCGCCTACGAGCAGTACTTC

size: .
J: TRBJ2-3
D: .
V: TRBV5-1
CDR3: CASSRGGDTQYF
DNA: TGCGCCAGCAGCAGGGGGGGAGATACGCAGTATTTT

size: .
J: TRBJ2-7
D: .
V: TRBV11-3
CDR3: CASRPRGKRYEQYF
DNA: TGTGCCAGCAGGCCGCGAGGGAAGCGGTACGAGCAGTACTTC

size: .
J: TRBJ1-4
D: .
V: TRBV18
CDR3: CASSPGTLPTNEKLFF
DNA: TGTGCCAGCTCACCGGGGACTCTCCCAACTAATGAAAAACTGTTTTTT

size: .
J: TRBJ1-5
D: .
V: TRBV19
CDR3: CASSAGFQPQHF
DNA: TGTGCCAGTAGTGCGGGGTTTCAGCCCCAGCATTTT

size: .
J: TRBJ2-7
D: TRBD1
V: TRBV19
CDR3: CASSIGTGAYEQYF
DNA: TGTGCCAGTAGTATCGGGACAGGGGCTTACGAGCAGTACTTC

size: .
J: TRBJ2-1
D: .
V: TRBV6-5
CDR3: CASSLTSNSYNEQFF
DNA: TGTGCCAGCAGCCTGACTAGTAACTCCTACAATGAGCAGTTCTTC

size: .
J: TRBJ1-4
D: .
V: TRBV7-3
CDR3: CASSLTDGLREKLFF
DNA: TGTGCCAGCAGCTTAACAGACGGCCTTAGGGAAAAACTGTTTTTT

size: .
J: TRBJ2-7
D: .
V: TRBV6-5
CDR3: CASSYGQGGHEQYF
DNA: TGTGCCAGCAGTTATGGGCAGGGAGGCCACGAGCAGTACTTC

size: .
J: TRBJ1-5
D: .
V: TRBV7-8
CDR3: CASSPGPFGVQPQHF
DNA: TGTGCCAGCAGCCCAGGTCCCTTTGGCGTCCAGCCCCAGCATTTT

size: .
J: TRBJ2-7
D: .
V: TRBV4-3
CDR3: CASSLSPGSYEQYF
DNA: TGCGCCAGCAGCTTAAGTCCAGGATCCTACGAGCAGTACTTC

size: .
J: TRBJ2-3
D: .
V: TRBV9
CDR3: CASSVLGGTDTQYF
DNA: TGTGCCAGCAGCGTACTAGGAGGGACAGATACGCAGTATTTT

size: .
J: TRBJ2-1
D: .
V: TRBV11-3
CDR3: CASSSPSSTYNEQFF
DNA: TGTGCCAGCAGCTCCCCTAGTTCGACCTACAATGAGCAGTTCTTC

size: .
J: TRBJ2-1
D: TRBD2
V: TRBV28
CDR3: CASSSPTSGRTNEQFF
DNA: TGTGCCAGCAGTTCTCCGACTAGCGGGAGGACCAATGAGCAGTTCTTC

size: .
J: TRBJ2-2
D: .
V: TRBV4-2
CDR3: CASRVADGNTGELFF
DNA: TGTGCCAGCAGAGTAGCGGACGGGAACACCGGGGAGCTGTTTTTT

size: once
J: TRBJ2-1
D: TRBD2
V: TRBV14
CDR3: CASSQLASGTNEQFF
DNA: TGTGCCAGCAGCCAATTGGCTAGCGGGACGAATGAGCAGTTCTTC

size: once
J: TRBJ2-2
D: .
V: TRBV29-1
CDR3: CSVESAGVSNTGELFF
DNA: TGCAGCGTTGAATCGGCAGGGGTTTCGAACACCGGGGAGCTGTTTTTT

size: .
J: TRBJ2-1
D: TRBD2
V: TRBV4-3
CDR3: CASSQTSGSGDEQFF
DNA: TGCGCCAGCAGCCAGACTAGCGGGAGTGGAGATGAGCAGTTCTTC

size: .
J: TRBJ2-1
D: .
V: TRBV21-1
CDR3: CASSDSPGPASSYNEQFF
DNA: TGTGCCAGCAGCGATAGTCCGGGACCCGCGAGCTCCTACAATGAGCAGTTCTTC

size: .
J: TRBJ2-7
D: TRBD2
V: TRBV4-3
CDR3: CASSQDWSGSSYEQYF
DNA: TGCGCCAGCAGCCAAGACTGGAGCGGGAGCTCCTACGAGCAGTACTTC

size: .
J: TRBJ2-7
D: TRBD1
V: TRBV25-1
CDR3: CASSQSGGYEQYF
DNA: TGTGCCAGCAGTCAATCAGGGGGCTACGAGCAGTACTTC

size: .
J: TRBJ2-1
D: .
V: TRBV19
CDR3: CASSIASYNEQFF
DNA: TGTGCCAGTAGTATAGCTTCATACAATGAGCAGTTCTTC

size: .
J: TRBJ2-1
D: .
V: TRBV19
CDR3: CASKGGPSSYNEQFF
DNA: TGTGCCAGTAAGGGCGGACCGAGCTCCTACAATGAGCAGTTCTTC

size: .
J: TRBJ2-7
D: .
V: TRBV14
CDR3: CASSHGQNIHPGEQYF
DNA: TGTGCCAGCAGCCACGGACAGAACATCCATCCGGGGGAGCAGTACTTC

size: .
J: TRBJ2-6
D: TRBD1
V: TRBV7-8
CDR3: CASSIVDRGRYGANVLTF
DNA: TGTGCCAGCAGCATAGTGGACAGGGGGCGTTATGGGGCCAACGTCCTGACTTTC

size: .
J: TRBJ2-7
D: TRBD2
V: TRBV11-1
CDR3: CASSFAGGRPYEQYF
DNA: TGTGCCAGCAGCTTTGCGGGAGGCCGACCCTACGAGCAGTACTTC